Following are 25 T cell receptor beta chains from one sample sequenced in a study of technical replicates of blood from several donors. Sequenced by immunoSEQ multiplex PCR; TCRdb stores in-frame clones only, minus some. The profile shows about 84,000 clones, 95% to 98% of them singletons. The source material was T cells isolated from PBMCs. All receptors come from a human donor in good health.

The chain combines TRBV19 with TRBJ1-3, with D possibly matching TRBD1 (6 bases). V lost 1 base and J 2 bases, leaving 9 bases between the germline ends. This CDR3 has 15 amino acids. Per the germline V gene, CDR1 is LNHDA and CDR2 is SQIVND (reference sequence). The CDR3 DNA reads as TGTGCCAGTAGTATAGCGACAGGAGCTGGAAACACCATATATTTT. Translated: CASSIATGAGNTIYF.

CDR3: CASSYSGSRYEQYF. DNA of the CDR3: TGTGCCAGCAGTTACAGCGGGAGCCGATACGAGCAGTACTTC. J is TRBJ2-7 and V is TRBV11-1; 8 bases agree with TRBD2. J was trimmed by 4 bases and V by 6 bases; bases with no gene match: 8. Germline V lookup: CDR1 SGHAT, CDR2 FQDESV (reference sequence). This CDR3 is built from 14 residues.

The gene calls are TRBV4-1 and TRBJ2-7, with D possibly matching TRBD1 (6 bases). The CDR3 has 14 amino acids. Germline V gene lookup returns CDR1 MGHRA and CDR2 YSYEKL. Trimming removed 4 bases at V and 0 bases at J, with 10 bases between. The CDR3 nucleotides are TGCGCCAGCAGCCGGGGCAGGGGCTCCTACGAGCAGTACTTC. Its protein is CASSRGRGSYEQYF.

This clone was seen just once. This chain connects TRBV7-9 to TRBJ2-7, with 9 bases that match TRBD2. Trimming at V came to 5 bases and at J to 5 bases, leaving 7 bases not matched to a gene. Germline CDR1 is SEHNR and CDR2 is FQNEAQ (reference sequence). This CDR3 spans 14 amino acids. The CDR3 loop is CASSRGLASHEQYF. CDR3 sequence (DNA): TGTGCCAGCAGCCGCGGACTAGCGTCCCACGAGCAGTACTTC.

The V call is TRBV7-8, the J call TRBJ2-7; 11 bases are a match to TRBD2. This CDR3 spans 19 amino acids. Germline V gives CDR1 SGHVS, CDR2 FQNEAQ. After removal of 0 bases from V and 2 bases from J, the junction contained 12 bases not matched to a gene. The CDR3 protein is CASSLALYSGRAGAYEQYF. Here the CDR3 DNA reads TGTGCCAGCAGCTTAGCGCTTTATAGCGGGAGGGCCGGGGCCTACGAGCAGTACTTC.

The rearrangement joins TRBV29-1 to TRBJ1-2; 8 bases align to TRBD1. The germline V gene has CDR1 SQVTM and CDR2 ANQGSEA. The CDR3 sequence is 11 residues long. The J segment lost 7 bases and the V segment lost 7 bases, leaving 5 bases of the junction unmatched. CDR3: CSAQGAGGYTF. CDR3 nucleotide sequence: TGCAGCGCTCAGGGGGCCGGTGGCTACACCTTC.

This clone was counted a single time. This chain uses TRBV7-9 with TRBJ2-3; TRBD2 aligns across 10 bases. The CDR3 has 17 amino acids. Looked up from germline, CDR1 is SEHNR and CDR2 is FQNEAQ (reference sequence). V lost 0 bases and J lost 0; bases outside the gene matches: 3. The CDR3 DNA reads TGTGCCAGCAGCTTAGCTACTAGCGGGGCTAGCACAGATACGCAGTATTTT. It codes for CASSLATSGASTDTQYF. Supplemented by reference TRBV7-9 and TRBJ2-3, the full variable domain reads DTGVSQNPRHKITKRGQNVTFRCDPISEHNRLYWYRQTLGQGPEFLTYFQNEAQLEKSRLLSDRFSAERPKGSFSTLEIQRTEQGDSAMYLCASSLATSGASTDTQYFGPGTRLTVL.

This clone was recorded only once. V usage is TRBV7-6 and J usage is TRBJ2-3; weak D call: TRBD2 (5 bases). This CDR3 comprises 14 residues. The V gene's germline CDR1 is SGHVS and CDR2 FNYEAQ. Trimming took off 8 bases at V and 1 base at J, with 13 bases between the two ends. For the CDR3, the DNA is TGTGCCAGCTCGAGGGCCTACGGCACAGATACGCAGTATTTT. Residues: CASSRAYGTDTQYF.

The J gene is TRBJ1-1, the V gene TRBV6-1; D is perhaps TRBD1 (6 bases). The CDR3 extends over 15 amino acids. V lost 2 bases and J lost 3, with 13 bases in between. Germline CDR1 reads MNHNS; CDR2 reads SASEGT. The CDR3 here is CASSEFGGRYTEAFF. The DNA for the CDR3 is TGTGCCAGCAGTGAATTCGGGGGGCGGTACACTGAAGCTTTCTTT.

J is TRBJ2-7 and V is TRBV4-2, with a weak D call TRBD2 (6 bases). CDR1 and CDR2 (germline): LGHNA, YNFKEQ. The CDR3 contains 15 residues. Trimming left V 5 bases short and J 7 bases short, with 21 bases between. The CDR3 loop is CASSSRDLGRWEQYF. The CDR3 bases are TGTGCCAGCAGCTCCCGGGACTTGGGACGTTGGGAGCAGTACTTC.

J is TRBJ2-1 and V is TRBV7-6; 7 nucleotides agree with TRBD2. With 1 base clipped from V and 3 bases from J, the junction kept 3 bases outside the gene matches. This CDR3 has 15 residues. Germline V gene lookup returns CDR1 SGHVS and CDR2 FNYEAQ. CDR3 region: CASSLGAGNYNEQFF. DNA of the CDR3: TGTGCCAGCAGCTTAGGAGCGGGAAACTACAATGAGCAGTTCTTC. Complete variable domain (other parts from reference TRBV7-6 and TRBJ2-1): GAGVSQSPRYKVTKRGQDVALRCDPISGHVSLYWYRQALGQGPEFLTYFNYEAQQDKSGLPNDRFSAERPEGSISTLTIQRTEQRDSAMYRCASSLGAGNYNEQFFGPGTRLTVL.

The CDR3 loop is CASSLSTSGTDTQYF. DNA for the CDR3: TGCGCCAGCAGCTTATCGACTAGTGGGACAGATACGCAGTATTTT. V and J are TRBV5-1 and TRBJ2-3; D is perhaps TRBD2 (6 bases). The germline V gene has CDR1 SGHRS and CDR2 YFSETQ. V was clipped by 2 bases and J by 3 bases, with 13 bases between them. The CDR3 has 15 residues.

The genes are TRBV6-6 and TRBJ2-7; 10 bases match TRBD2. This CDR3 region has 14 residues. Trimming removed 7 bases from V and 2 bases from J; junction bases left unmatched: 5. Germline CDR1 is MNHNY and CDR2 is SVGAGI (reference sequence). The CDR3 bases are TGTGCCAGCACGCTAGCGGGAGTTACCTACGAGCAGTACTTC. It translates to CASTLAGVTYEQYF.

CDR3 nucleotide sequence: TGCGCCAGCAGCCAAGGGCGGGAGGGGTGGCCAGATACGCAGTATTTT. Translated: CASSQGREGWPDTQYF. The chain combines TRBV4-1 with TRBJ2-3, with 9 positions matching TRBD2. The junction had 6 bases not matched to a gene; V was cut back by 1 base and J by 4 bases. Germline V gene sequence: CDR1 MGHRA, CDR2 YSYEKL. This CDR3 contains 16 residues.

The chain couples TRBV6-1 to TRBJ2-2; TRBD1 aligns across 7 bases. There are 14 residues in the CDR3. Germline CDR1 MNHNS, CDR2 SASEGT. With 7 bases clipped from V and 7 bases from J, the junction kept 9 bases outside the gene matches. In nucleotides, the CDR3 is TGTGCCAGCACCCCGGGACAGCCCGTCGGGGAGCTGTTTTTT. This encodes CASTPGQPVGELFF.

The chain combines TRBV19 with TRBJ2-4; D perhaps matches TRBD2 (6 bases). Per germline, CDR1 LNHDA and CDR2 SQIVND (reference sequence). The CDR3 sequence is 15 residues long. V dropped 5 bases and J dropped 1 base, with 12 bases sitting between them. The CDR3 sequence is CASSVTGVAKNIQYF. The CDR3 DNA follows: TGTGCCAGTAGTGTAACGGGAGTGGCCAAAAACATTCAGTACTTC.

The chain joins TRBV19 to TRBJ2-2, with 8 bases that match TRBD2. The trim removed 1 base at V and 7 bases at J, leaving 14 bases unmatched. This CDR3 has 18 residues. The V gene's germline CDR1 is LNHDA and CDR2 SQIVND (reference sequence). CDR3 coding DNA: TGTGCCAGTAGTATAGCTCAAACACTAGCGGCGGTTTACGGGGAGCTGTTTTTT. It yields the protein CASSIAQTLAAVYGELFF. Supplemented by reference TRBV19 and TRBJ2-2, the full variable domain reads DGGITQSPKYLFRKEGQNVTLSCEQNLNHDAMYWYRQDPGQGLRLIYYSQIVNDFQKGDIAEGYSVSREKKESFPLTVTSAQKNPTAFYLCASSIAQTLAAVYGELFFGEGSRLTVL.

V usage is TRBV29-1 and J usage is TRBJ2-7, with 8 bases identical to TRBD1. The CDR3 is 16 amino acids. With V trimmed by 4 bases and J by 5 bases, 16 bases remained unmatched. Germline assignment: CDR1 SQVTM and CDR2 ANQGSEA. The CDR3 DNA follows: TGCAGCGTTGGCCCCCCTCTTGGACAGGGTCTACACGAGCAGTACTTC. Amino acid sequence: CSVGPPLGQGLHEQYF.

This chain links TRBV5-1 with TRBJ2-5; 7 bases map to TRBD2. The CDR3 sequence is 14 residues long. The junction had 4 bases not matched to a gene; V was cut back by 0 bases and J by 5 bases. Per germline, CDR1 SGHRS and CDR2 YFSETQ. CDR3 nucleotides: TGCGCCAGCAGCTTGGGGAGCGGGGAGGAGACCCAGTACTTC. Protein: CASSLGSGEETQYF.

The chain carries TRBV28 and TRBJ1-1; no clear D. V was clipped by 6 bases and J by 5 bases, with 13 bases between them. Germline V lookup: CDR1 MDHEN, CDR2 SYDVKM. CDR3 size: 13 residues. As DNA, the CDR3 is TGTGCCAGCAGAAGTCCAGGCCGGACTGAAGCTTTCTTT. It encodes CASRSPGRTEAFF.

This chain connects TRBV25-1 to TRBJ1-4; tentatively, D is TRBD1 (5 bases). The CDR3 totals 12 residues. Trimming stripped 6 bases from V and 11 bases from J, with 13 bases between. CDR1 MGHDK and CDR2 SYGVNS come from the germline V gene. The CDR3 DNA follows: TGTGCCAGCAGGGAGCATGGGGGGAAACTGTTTTTT. Its translation: CASREHGGKLFF.

The V call is TRBV7-9, the J call TRBJ2-7; 8 bases map to TRBD1. The trim removed 3 bases at V and 0 bases at J, leaving 4 bases unmatched. The germline V gene has CDR1 SEHNR and CDR2 FQNEAQ (reference sequence). There are 15 residues in the CDR3. In DNA form, the CDR3 reads TGTGCCAGCAGCTTGACAGGGGCAACCTCCTACGAGCAGTACTTC. This encodes CASSLTGATSYEQYF.

The chain uses TRBV5-1 and TRBJ1-1; D is unclear. The germline V and J ends were trimmed by 1 base and 3 bases, with 10 bases remaining between them. From germline, CDR1 is SGHRS and CDR2 YFSETQ. This CDR3 contains 14 residues. CDR3 sequence (DNA): TGCGCCAGCAGCTTGCTTGCGGGTGACACTGAAGCTTTCTTT. It encodes CASSLLAGDTEAFF.

The chain joins TRBV5-1 to TRBJ1-1, with D perhaps TRBD1 (5 bases). The germline V and J ends were trimmed by 1 base and 11 bases, with 9 bases remaining between them. This CDR3 has 11 amino acids. Germline values: CDR1 SGHRS, CDR2 YFSETQ. CDR3: CASSLKGNAFF. As DNA, the CDR3 is TGCGCCAGCAGCTTGAAGGGGAACGCTTTCTTT.

This sequence joins TRBV25-1 and TRBJ2-1, with D hard to call. The CDR3 has 13 amino acids. Between the trimmed V and J ends, which lost 7 bases and 2 bases, there was a span of 9 bases. Germline assignment: CDR1 MGHDK and CDR2 SYGVNS. CDR3 amino acids: CASNSRTYNEQFF. In DNA, the CDR3 is TGTGCCAGCAATAGCCGAACCTACAATGAGCAGTTCTTC.